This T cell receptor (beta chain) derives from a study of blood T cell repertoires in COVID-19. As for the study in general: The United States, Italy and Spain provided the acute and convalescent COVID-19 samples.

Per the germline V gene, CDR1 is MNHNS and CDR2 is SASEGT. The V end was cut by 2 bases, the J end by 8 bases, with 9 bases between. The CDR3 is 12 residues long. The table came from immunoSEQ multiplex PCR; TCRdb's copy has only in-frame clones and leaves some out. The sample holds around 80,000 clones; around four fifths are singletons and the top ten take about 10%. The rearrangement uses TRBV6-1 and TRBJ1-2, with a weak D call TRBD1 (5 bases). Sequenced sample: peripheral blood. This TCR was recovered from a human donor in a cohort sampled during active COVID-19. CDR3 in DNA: TGTGCCAGCAGTGAATACGGACACGGCTACACCTTC. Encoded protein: CASSEYGHGYTF.